One and the same sample provided the 5 T cell receptor beta chains below, sequenced in a study of shared clonotypes between healthy human individuals. Positively selected for CCR7, the CD45RO-negative cells used as naive CD8 cells excluded terminally differentiated effector memory CD45RA+ cells. Data came from immunoSEQ multiplex PCR; TCRdb stores just in-frame clones and leaves some out. The sample yields over 750,000 clones, roughly 96% seen once. Sequenced input: naive CD8+ T cells sorted from blood. Receptor source: a young man in good health.

The chain links TRBV6-5 to TRBJ1-1; D gene ambiguous. Per the germline V gene, CDR1 is MNHEY and CDR2 is SVGAGI. V lost 7 bases and J lost 0, with 9 bases in between. There are 13 residues in the CDR3. The CDR3 is CASTLGMNTEAFF. CDR3 DNA: TGTGCCAGCACCCTGGGGATGAACACTGAAGCTTTCTTT.

The rearrangement uses TRBV25-1 and TRBJ1-4; tentatively, D is TRBD1 (5 bases). The CDR3 has 11 residues. CDR1 and CDR2 from the germline V gene are MGHDK and SYGVNS. V lost 8 bases, J lost 15 bases, and 16 bases lay in between. CDR3 residues: CASRDGTRMFF. DNA of the CDR3: TGTGCCAGCCGCGATGGGACGAGGATGTTTTTT. The full variable domain, rest sourced from reference TRBV25-1 and TRBJ1-4, is EADIYQTPRYLVIGTGKKITLECSQTMGHDKMYWYQQDPGMELHLIHYSYGVNSTEKGDLSSESTVSRIRTEHFPLTLESARPSHTSQYLCASRDGTRMFFGSGTQLSVL.

This sequence joins TRBV28 and TRBJ1-1; no definite D call. Germline V lookup: CDR1 MDHEN, CDR2 SYDVKM. This CDR3 is 11 amino acids long. Trimming removed 3 bases from V and 8 bases from J, with 7 bases in between. CDR3 region: CASSFVGEAFF. CDR3 bases: TGTGCCAGCAGTTTCGTTGGAGAAGCTTTCTTT.

As regards this clone: One end of the junction does not line up with germline, which may come from a read error. The chain combines TRBV4-1 with TRBJ2-7, with D possibly TRBD2 on 7 matching bases. The CDR3 totals 15 residues. CDR1 MGHRA and CDR2 YSYEKL come from the germline V gene. CDR3 loop: CASSQVGGLSHEQYF. Here the CDR3 DNA reads TGCGCCAGCAGCCAAGTCGGGGGGCTCTCCCACGAGCAGTACTTC.

The genes are TRBV9 and TRBJ1-2; D call uncertain. Deletions cut 7 bases from V and 5 bases from J, with 15 bases between. The CDR3 is 13 amino acids. CDR1 is SGDLS and CDR2 is YYNGEE in the germline V gene. CDR3 loop: CASGESRRYGYTF. DNA of the CDR3: TGTGCCAGCGGGGAGTCGCGCCGGTATGGCTACACCTTC.